A single sample is the source of the 19 T cell receptor beta chains below, sequenced in a study of OX40 agonist ivuxolimab in advanced cancers. Some clones are missing from TCRdb's copy, which holds only in-frame ones; the method was immunoSEQ multiplex PCR. The sample yields tens of thousands of clones, more than 80% seen once. The sequencing here drew on CD4+ or CD8+ T cells sorted from blood, taken in a trial of the OX40 agonist ivuxolimab. These receptors came from an adult with an advanced solid tumor such as melanoma, head and neck, liver or kidney cancer.

The chain employs TRBV7-2 and TRBJ2-2, with D possibly being TRBD2 (7 bases). The CDR3 runs 16 residues. Germline V gives CDR1 SGHTA, CDR2 FQGNSA. The V and J ends lost 5 bases and 4 bases respectively, with 17 bases between them. The CDR3 coding sequence is TGTGCCAGCAGCCAGGCTGGGGGGGCTGTCACCGGGGAGCTGTTTTTT. This translates into CASSQAGGAVTGELFF.

J is TRBJ2-3 and V is TRBV9; D possibly corresponds to TRBD2 (6 bases). V shed 3 bases and J shed 0 bases, with 8 bases lying between them. The CDR3 contains 14 residues. The V gene's germline CDR1 is SGDLS and CDR2 YYNGEE. The CDR3 DNA reads as TGTGCCAGCAGCGAAAGCGGGAGCACAGATACGCAGTATTTT. It is translated as CASSESGSTDTQYF.

This chain joins TRBV28 and TRBJ2-5, with D possibly TRBD1 on 6 matching bases. The CDR3 sequence is 13 residues long. V lost 9 bases to trimming and J lost 1 base, with 12 bases between them. CDR1 is MDHEN, CDR2 SYDVKM, per germline. The CDR3 DNA is TGTGCCAGTGACGGACAGAGCCAAGAGACCCAGTACTTC. This translates into CASDGQSQETQYF.

This clone has just one count. The chain uses TRBV7-9 and TRBJ2-3; D remains ambiguous. CDR1 and CDR2 (germline): SEHNR, FQNEAQ (reference sequence). The germline V and J ends were trimmed by 1 base and 2 bases, with 7 bases remaining between them. This CDR3 spans 14 amino acids. The CDR3 nucleotides are TGTGCCAGCAGCTTAGAAACGGTCACAGATACGCAGTATTTT. Protein sequence: CASSLETVTDTQYF.

This clone has only a few counts. The rearrangement links TRBV7-8 to TRBJ1-5; no clear D gene. Trimming took off 4 bases at V and 1 base at J, with 8 bases between the two ends. Looked up from germline, CDR1 is SGHVS and CDR2 is FQNEAQ. CDR3 size: 14 residues. The CDR3 coding sequence is TGTGCCAGCAGCTCTGCCCGGAGCAATCAGCCCCAGCATTTT. Protein sequence: CASSSARSNQPQHF.

This clone was seen only once. The V and J genes are TRBV7-2 and TRBJ1-5, with D unclear. CDR1 SGHTA and CDR2 FQGNSA come from the germline V gene. V was cut by 0 bases and J by 6 bases, with 6 bases left in between. CDR3 size: 13 residues. CDR3 in amino acids: CASSLAFGQPQHF. CDR3 sequence (DNA): TGTGCCAGCAGCTTAGCGTTTGGTCAGCCCCAGCATTTT.

The rearrangement joins TRBV18 to TRBJ1-1, with D possibly matching TRBD1 (6 bases). CDR1 KGHSH and CDR2 LQKENI come from the germline V gene. V dropped 0 bases and J dropped 1 base, with 9 bases sitting between them. The CDR3 is 15 amino acids. The CDR3 sequence is CASSPPRTENTEAFF. Written as DNA, the CDR3 is TGTGCCAGCTCACCACCAAGGACAGAGAACACTGAAGCTTTCTTT.

V usage is TRBV7-6 and J usage is TRBJ2-3; D is perhaps TRBD2 (6 bases). The germline V and J ends were trimmed by 1 base and 2 bases, with 13 bases remaining between them. Germline CDR1 is SGHVS and CDR2 is FNYEAQ. The CDR3 extends over 16 amino acids. CDR3 DNA: TGTGCCAGCAGCTTAGGCAGCGGGTGGATCACAGATACGCAGTATTTT. It encodes CASSLGSGWITDTQYF.

V and J are TRBV7-2 and TRBJ1-5; unclear D gene. CDR3 size: 13 residues. Deletions cut 5 bases from V and 7 bases from J, with 12 bases between. Germline lookup yields CDR1 SGHTA and CDR2 FQGNSA. The CDR3 sequence is CASSPPGGQPQHF. In DNA form, the CDR3 reads TGTGCCAGCAGCCCCCCGGGTGGACAGCCCCAGCATTTT.

This clone came up a few times. J is TRBJ2-2 and V is TRBV5-1; the D is unclear. V was pared by 2 bases and J by 8 bases, with 13 bases between. The CDR3 is made up of 14 amino acids. Germline CDR1 SGHRS, CDR2 YFSETQ. Here the CDR3 reads CASSLTAGSGELFF. In DNA form, the CDR3 reads TGCGCCAGCAGCTTAACGGCAGGATCTGGGGAGCTGTTTTTT.

V gene TRBV15 combines with J gene TRBJ2-2, with 10 bases matching TRBD2. The CDR3 is 17 residues long. The V gene's germline CDR1 is LNHNV and CDR2 YYDKDF (reference sequence). V lost 1 base to trimming and J lost 5 bases; unmatched junction nucleotides: 7. CDR3 coding DNA: TGTGCCACCAGCAGAGGGCTACTAGCGGGATCAACCGGGGAGCTGTTTTTT. Residues: CATSRGLLAGSTGELFF.

V usage is TRBV7-7 and J usage is TRBJ2-1; 9 bases align to TRBD2. This CDR3 comprises 13 residues. CDR1 is SSHAT, CDR2 FNYEAQ, per germline (reference sequence). The CDR3 DNA follows: TGTGCTAGCTCTAGCGGGATTGGCAATGAGCAGTTCTTC. Protein sequence: CASSSGIGNEQFF.

This chain uses TRBV21-1 with TRBJ1-1; the tabulated D call, TRBD1, remains unverified against the DNA. TRBV21-1 is recorded as a pseudogene. The CDR3 length is 13 residues. The DNA for the CDR3 is TGTGCCAGCAGTAGGGGCCCGAACACTGAAGCTTTCTTT. Amino acid sequence: CASSRGPNTEAFF.

The chain recombines TRBV9 with TRBJ2-3; D gene unclear. V gave up 1 base and J gave up 3 bases, with 9 bases separating them. The CDR3 is 14 amino acids. Germline V lookup: CDR1 SGDLS, CDR2 YYNGEE. The CDR3 is CASSVRPRTDTQYF. CDR3 DNA: TGTGCCAGCAGCGTACGGCCGAGGACAGATACGCAGTATTTT.

The chain carries TRBV28 and TRBJ2-5; D perhaps matches TRBD2 (5 bases). Between the trimmed V and J ends, which lost 2 bases and 5 bases, there was a span of 9 bases. This CDR3 region has 13 residues. The germline CDR1 and CDR2 sequences are MDHEN and SYDVKM. The CDR3 DNA reads as TGTGCCAGCAGTTTACCCCGGAGGGAGACCCAGTACTTC. Encoded protein: CASSLPRRETQYF.

This clone was recorded once. The CDR3 region is CASSYSGQGNQPQHF. CDR3 in DNA: TGTGCCAGCAGTTACTCGGGACAGGGAAATCAGCCCCAGCATTTT. This chain connects TRBV6-5 to TRBJ1-5, with TRBD1 matching 9 bases. The ends lost 0 bases at V and 4 bases at J; junction bases unmatched: 1. Germline-derived CDR1 and CDR2 are MNHEY and SVGAGI. CDR3 length: 15 residues.

A single count supports this clone. V usage is TRBV7-3 and J usage is TRBJ2-3, with D perhaps TRBD1 (5 bases). The CDR3 has 14 residues. The germline CDR1 and CDR2 sequences are SGHTA and FQGTGA. V lost 5 bases to trimming and J lost 0 bases, with 9 bases between them. The chain's CDR3 is CASSMTVSTDTQYF. The DNA of the CDR3 is TGTGCCAGCAGCATGACAGTGAGCACAGATACGCAGTATTTT.

The J gene is TRBJ1-2, the V gene TRBV9; no definite D call. CDR3 length: 14 residues. V lost 6 bases to trimming and J lost 0 bases, with 12 bases between them. The germline CDR1 and CDR2 sequences are SGDLS and YYNGEE. Here the CDR3 reads CASTTDGANYGYTF. In DNA form, the CDR3 reads TGTGCCAGCACCACAGACGGAGCTAACTATGGCTACACCTTC.

This rearrangement joins TRBV4-3 to TRBJ1-2; D gene uncertain. The CDR3 covers 14 residues. CDR1 LGHNA and CDR2 YSLEER come from the germline V gene. V was trimmed by 0 bases and J by 4 bases, leaving 9 bases between them. The CDR3 DNA follows: TGCGCCAGCAGCCAAGAACCCCACAGCTATGGCTACACCTTC. Protein sequence: CASSQEPHSYGYTF.